The clone carrying this T cell receptor beta chain showed up many times. The antigen is undetermined. The CDR3 loop spans 15 amino acids. The V gene's germline CDR1 is DFQATT and CDR2 SNEGSKA (reference sequence). Germline trimming cut 6 bases from V and 0 bases from J; bases unmatched to any gene: 3. This sample stems from a study of regulatory T cells in long-lasting Graves disease. On the study more broadly: Graves' cases, newly diagnosed, had used antithyroid drugs under 3 months. Study-level points and caveats: With persistent disease, TRBV28, TRBJ1-2 and TRBJ2-5 were the favored segments.

Arm-PCR with iRepertoire HTBI primers amplified the CDR3 regions for these TCR beta libraries. In TCRdb, the multiplex PCR reads were re-called with MiXCR into one record per CDR3 protein. The sample records about 310,000 distinct CDR3 sequences, 18% being singletons. As for time point: newly diagnosed GD, antithyroid drugs for less than 3 months. From PBMCs, RNA was extracted and then used to make the TCR library. EDTA tubes received about 9.4 milliliters of drawn peripheral blood. The chain carries TRBV20-1 and TRBJ2-6, with 9 nucleotides matching TRBD1. The clonotype comes from a female donor with Graves disease. Sequencing used peripheral blood mononuclear cells (PBMCs), obtained at new diagnosis, from a patient treated with antithyroid drugs. The CDR3, as DNA: TGCAGTGCAGGGGACAGGGTCTCTGGGGCCAACGTCCTGACTTTC. This gives the protein CSAGDRVSGANVLTF.